This T cell receptor (beta chain) originates from a study of blood T cells in healthy people across ages. Whole-study context: About one barcoded beta molecule per two T cells was the capture yield of template switching.

A sample-barcoded 5' primer and a J-beta primer mix were used in a second PCR of roughly 7 to 11 cycles. TCRdb reprocessed the 5' RACE reads with MiXCR, giving one entry per CDR3 protein. The top ten clones hold about 4% of a sample with 1.4 million or so distinct CDR3 sequences, approximately 39% of them seen once. This clonotype was seen more than once but under ten times. Its antigen is currently unknown. Findings of the study overall: The study could not conclusively compare naive and antigen-experienced cells, given its unsorted PBMCs. There was no known CMV status for donors, so expanded clonotype changes were possibly confounded. Age brought a roughly linear fall in TCR beta diversity measured per million T cells.

Germline V gives CDR1 DFQATT, CDR2 SNEGSKA (reference sequence). J gave up 2 bases and V 3 bases, and 3 bases lay outside the gene matches. The CDR3 loop spans 14 amino acids. This clonotype was obtained from a woman under 30 in good health. The chain couples TRBV20-1 to TRBJ2-1; TRBD2 matches 8 bases. Sequences were obtained from blood. The DNA of the CDR3 is TGCAGTGCTAGCGGGGGGGTCACCTACAATGAGCAGTTCTTC. Its translation is CSASGGVTYNEQFF.